Listed below are T cell receptor beta chains from one sample, sequenced in a study of vaccination and CD4 T cells after COVID-19. TCRdb ran MiXCR on the PCR reads and lists one entry per CDR3 protein. This repertoire shows over 8,000 distinct CDR3 sequences, 55% to 75% found once; its top ten account for 16%. Which antigens these TCRs recognize remains unknown. Sequencing used CD4+ T cells from blood, cultured in vitro. The source is a human donor who had recovered from COVID-19. CDR3s include the opening cysteine and the closing phenylalanine or tryptophan. D genes are given only for firm matches. The size of a clone is reported for some rows only, either as once, few or many, or as a class for expanded clones.

>TRBJ1-2|NA|few|TRBV2
TGTGCCAGCAGCCGGAATGGGCGGTATCCCCTCTATGGCTACACCTTC
CASSRNGRYPLYGYTF
>TRBJ2-5|TRBD1|once|TRBV28
TGTGCCAGCAGTTCCCAGGGACAGGGGGTAGAGACCCAGTACTTC
CASSSQGQGVETQYF
>TRBJ1-5|NA|NA|TRBV7-2
TGTGCCAGCAGCTTATCCACCGGCGGATCACAGCCCCAGCATTTT
CASSLSTGGSQPQHF
>TRBJ2-3|NA|once|TRBV7-9
TGTGCCAGCAGCTTAGTCGGAGATACGCAGTATTTT
CASSLVGDTQYF
>TRBJ2-5|NA|once|TRBV21-1
TGTGCCAGCCCCCTCCGAGGGCAGAAACAAGAGACCCAGTACTTC
CASPLRGQKQETQYF
>TRBJ1-5|NA|once|TRBV12-3/TRBV12-4
TGTGCCAGCAGCCCTCAGTACGGCAATCAGCCCCAGCATTTT
CASSPQYGNQPQHF
>TRBJ1-1|NA|few|TRBV25-1
TGTGCCAGCACCGGGACGGACGTGAACACTGAAGCTTTCTTT
CASTGTDVNTEAFF
>TRBJ1-1|TRBD1|NA|TRBV27
TGTGCCAGCAGCGAGGCCAGGGGGACTGAAGCTTTCTTT
CASSEARGTEAFF
>TRBJ2-7|TRBD2|few|TRBV20-1
TGCAGTGCTAGGGGTATGACTAGCGGGAACCACGAGCAGTACTTC
CSARGMTSGNHEQYF
>TRBJ2-5|NA|NA|TRBV11-3
TGTGCCAGCAGCTTGGGAGGGGGCTGGGAGACCCAGTACTTC
CASSLGGGWETQYF
>TRBJ2-1|NA|large|TRBV24-1
TGTGCCACCAGTTCCCCCGCCCGAGACGACAATGAGCAGTTCTTC
CATSSPARDDNEQFF
>TRBJ1-1|NA|NA|TRBV5-4
TGTGCCAGCAGCTTGGGTGGGGGCGGACAGCTGAACACTGAAGCTTTCTTT
CASSLGGGGQLNTEAFF
>TRBJ2-7|TRBD1|NA|TRBV6-5
TGTGCCAGCAGTTCCCCAGGGGGACGCTCCTACGAGCAGTACTTC
CASSSPGGRSYEQYF
>TRBJ2-1|TRBD2|NA|TRBV20-1
TGCAGTGCTGCCCGACTAGCGGCCTACAATGAGCAGTTCTTC
CSAARLAAYNEQFF
>TRBJ2-3|TRBD2|NA|TRBV7-9
TGTGCCAGCAGGCGTGGACTAGCGGGCACAGATACGCAGTATTTT
CASRRGLAGTDTQYF
>TRBJ1-1|TRBD1|few|TRBV6-1
TGTGCCAGCAGAAAAGGACAGGGGTCCACTGAAGCTTTCTTT
CASRKGQGSTEAFF
>TRBJ2-5|NA|NA|TRBV7-9
TGTGCCAGCAGCTTTTTATCTAGCAGACTCCAAGAGACCCAGTACTTC
CASSFLSSRLQETQYF
>TRBJ1-6|TRBD1|NA|TRBV12-3/TRBV12-4
TGTGCCAGCAGCAGAACCGGGACAGGGAGCTCCTATAATTCACCCCTCCACTTT
CASSRTGTGSSYNSPLHF
>TRBJ2-3|NA|NA|TRBV20-1
TGCAGTGTCCGGAGGGACCAGAGCACAGATACGCAGTATTTT
CSVRRDQSTDTQYF
>TRBJ2-2|TRBD1|NA|TRBV5-4
TGTGCCAGCAGCAAGCGCCAAGGGACAGGGACCGGGGAGCTGTTTTTT
CASSKRQGTGTGELFF
>TRBJ1-1|NA|NA|TRBV11-3
TGTGCCAGCAGCTTAGACGGCAGATTGAACACTGAAGCTTTCTTT
CASSLDGRLNTEAFF
>TRBJ2-7|TRBD2|NA|TRBV6-5
TGTGCCAGCAGTTACTCGAGGTCGGTAGCGGGGACTTACGAGCAGTACTTC
CASSYSRSVAGTYEQYF
>TRBJ2-3|TRBD2|NA|TRBV30
TGTGCCTGGAGTGGATCGGGGGGGCGGCCGAGCACAGATACGCAGTATTTT
CAWSGSGGRPSTDTQYF
>TRBJ1-2|NA|NA|TRBV20-1
TGCAGTGCTAGACCTCCGCGGATCACTGGGAGTAACTATGGCTACACCTTC
CSARPPRITGSNYGYTF
>TRBJ1-1|NA|NA|TRBV11-3
TGTGCCAGCAGCCCCAGGGGAGGGGAGAGCACTGAAGCTTTCTTT
CASSPRGGESTEAFF
>TRBJ1-1|TRBD1|once|TRBV11-2
TGTGCCAGCACTTTAGATGGGAGACAGGGCTACACTGAAGCTTTCTTT
CASTLDGRQGYTEAFF
>TRBJ2-2|NA|once|TRBV30
TGTGCCTGGGGAGACGTACCGAACACCGGGGAGCTGTTTTTT
CAWGDVPNTGELFF
>TRBJ2-7|TRBD1|NA|TRBV20-1
TGCAGTGCAGGGGGCGCAGACGAGCAGTACTTC
CSAGGADEQYF
>TRBJ2-1|NA|NA|TRBV20-1
TGCAGTGCTAGAACGGCGGGGGCCCGCAATGAGCAGTTCTTC
CSARTAGARNEQFF
>TRBJ1-1|TRBD1|NA|TRBV7-2
TGTGCCAGCAGCTTAGATTTACAGGGGCGGAGAGCTTTCTTT
CASSLDLQGRRAFF
>TRBJ2-1|NA|few|TRBV27
TGTGCCAGCAGTTTATCGATACCGGGCGATGAGCAGTTCTTC
CASSLSIPGDEQFF
>TRBJ2-5|TRBD2|few|TRBV24-1
TGTGCCACCAGTGACTCGAGAGCGGGGGGGCGGGGGGGAGAGACCCAGTACTTC
CATSDSRAGGRGGETQYF
>TRBJ1-6|NA|NA|TRBV6-2/TRBV6-3
TGTGCCAGCAGTTCCGACCTTCGGGGGACGAATTCACCCCTCCACTTT
CASSSDLRGTNSPLHF
>TRBJ1-5|NA|NA|TRBV7-8
TGCGCCAGCAGCTTAGCGGGGGGACCCCCCGAGCCCCAGCATTTT
CASSLAGGPPEPQHF
>TRBJ1-1|TRBD1|NA|TRBV15
TGTGCCACCAGCAGAGATGGAAGGGGGCACACTGAAGCTTTCTTT
CATSRDGRGHTEAFF
>TRBJ1-1|TRBD1|NA|TRBV5-4
TGTGCCAGCAGCTTGGGACAGGGGGCGGCTTTCTTT
CASSLGQGAAFF
>TRBJ2-2|NA|NA|TRBV6-2/TRBV6-3
TGTGCCAGCAGTTACGCAGGAGCGAACACCGGGGAGCTGTTTTTT
CASSYAGANTGELFF
>TRBJ2-5|NA|NA|TRBV6-1
TGTGCCAGCAGTAAAGGGGGGGGAGAGACCCAGTACTTC
CASSKGGGETQYF
>TRBJ2-2|TRBD2|once|TRBV7-9
TGTGCCAGCAGGGAGCCGGGACTAGCGGGAGGGAGCACCGGGGAGCTGTTTTTT
CASREPGLAGGSTGELFF
>TRBJ2-7|TRBD2|few|TRBV6-2/TRBV6-3
TGTGCCAGCAGTGATCCGGGACTATCGTACGAGCAGTACTTC
CASSDPGLSYEQYF
>TRBJ1-1|NA|NA|TRBV6-1
TGTGCCAGCAGTCTTGGACAAAGAGGGAGGGCTTTCTTT
CASSLGQRGRAFF
>TRBJ1-6|NA|NA|TRBV7-6
TGTGCCAGCAGCTTAGTGGGGGAACGGTCACCCCTCCACTTT
CASSLVGERSPLHF
>TRBJ1-1|NA|NA|TRBV9
TGTGCCAGCAGCCAGATCCATGGGGGTTCGGAAGCTTTCTTT
CASSQIHGGSEAFF
>TRBJ2-3|NA|NA|TRBV20-1
TGCAGTGCTAGACAGGGTTTAACGCAGTATTTT
CSARQGLTQYF
>TRBJ1-1|NA|NA|TRBV5-1
TGCGCCAGCAGCTTGGCCGTCTCCCGGACTCTCTCGAGAGTGAACACTGAAGCTTTCTTT
CASSLAVSRTLSRVNTEAFF
>TRBJ2-1|TRBD2|NA|TRBV20-1
TGCAGTGCTAGGGGACTAGCGGGCAATGAGCAGTTCTTC
CSARGLAGNEQFF
>TRBJ2-3|TRBD2|NA|TRBV6-4
TGTGCCAGCAGTGACTTAGCGGGGGCCAGCACAGATACGCAGTATTTT
CASSDLAGASTDTQYF
>TRBJ1-5|TRBD1|NA|TRBV11-2
TGTGCCAGCAGCGCAGCTTTGACGGAGGGACAGGGGTATCAGCCCCAGCATTTT
CASSAALTEGQGYQPQHF
>TRBJ2-7|NA|NA|TRBV30
TGTGCCTGGAGTGTACTGCCGGACAGCGCGGAGCAGTACTTC
CAWSVLPDSAEQYF
>TRBJ2-2|TRBD2|NA|TRBV11-3
TGTGCCAGCAGCTTGTCGGGGGGTACCGGGGAGCTGTTTTTT
CASSLSGGTGELFF
>TRBJ1-2|NA|NA|TRBV6-1
TGTGCCAGCAGTGGCCGGGGGGGCTACTATGGCTACACCTTC
CASSGRGGYYGYTF
>TRBJ1-5|NA|NA|TRBV30
TGTGCCTGGAGTACGGGATCCTTCGGGAATCAGCCCCAGCATTTT
CAWSTGSFGNQPQHF
>TRBJ2-1|TRBD2|NA|TRBV7-8
TGTGCCAGCAGCTTTAGTTCGGGGGGGCCAGTTTATGAGCAGTTCTTC
CASSFSSGGPVYEQFF
>TRBJ2-1|NA|once|TRBV20-1
TGCAGTGCTAGAGACCCGCTGGGGGACGGGAAGGATGAGCAGTTCTTC
CSARDPLGDGKDEQFF